These 17 T cell receptor beta chains originate from one sample sequenced in a study of blood T cell repertoires in COVID-19. This table comes from immunoSEQ multiplex PCR, and its TCRdb copy is limited to in-frame clones, with some not included. The sample lists more than 200,000 clones; 80% were seen once. Sequenced sample: PBMCs or T cells enriched from blood (not recorded which). The receptors derive from a woman aged 40 to 50 with acute COVID-19.

The chain is built from TRBV5-6 and TRBJ2-1; TRBD2 aligns across 9 bases. Germline CDR1 and CDR2: SGHDT and YYEEEE. The V and J ends lost 5 bases and 7 bases, in that order; junction bases with no gene match: 10. The CDR3 is made up of 15 amino acids. The CDR3 DNA sequence: TGTGCCAGCAGTGTCAGCGGGGGGTATCTGAATGAGCAGTTCTTC. The encoded protein is CASSVSGGYLNEQFF.

J is TRBJ1-3 and V is TRBV21-1; the D call TRBD1 from the table was never checked on the DNA. TRBV21-1 is classified as a pseudogene. The CDR3 runs to 20 residues. The CDR3 bases are TGTGCCAGCAGCAAAGCCCCGACAGGGGGTAAGGTGTTCCCTGGAAACACCATATATTTT. This sequence encodes CASSKAPTGGKVFPGNTIYF.

This clone appeared a single time. V gene TRBV19 combines with J gene TRBJ2-7, with 7 bases aligning to TRBD2. The germline V gene has CDR1 LNHDA and CDR2 SQIVND (reference sequence). The CDR3 spans 14 residues. With 4 bases clipped from V and 5 bases from J, the junction kept 8 bases outside the gene matches. The CDR3 loop reads CASSSGRGWDEQYF. The DNA of the CDR3 is TGTGCCAGTAGTAGCGGGAGAGGTTGGGACGAGCAGTACTTC.

The chain couples TRBV29-1 to TRBJ2-5; tentatively, D is TRBD2 (6 bases). This CDR3 region has 14 residues. The germline V gene has CDR1 SQVTM and CDR2 ANQGSEA. Trimming took 4 bases from V and 7 from J, leaving 19 bases between them. This chain's CDR3 is CSVVILSPEGTQYF. CDR3 DNA sequence: TGCAGCGTTGTTATCCTCAGCCCGGAGGGGACCCAGTACTTC.

This rearrangement joins TRBV4-2 to TRBJ2-7; maybe TRBD2 (6 bases). CDR1 and CDR2 from the germline V gene are LGHNA and YNFKEQ. CDR3 length equals 16 residues. V was trimmed by 4 bases and J by 7 bases, leaving 23 bases between them. The CDR3 coding sequence is TGTGCCAGCAGCCCGCTAGGACGGAGACGGGCGGGAGAGCAGTACTTC. Protein sequence: CASSPLGRRRAGEQYF.

The rearrangement links TRBV28 to TRBJ2-5; TRBD2 agrees at 8 bases. Germline V gene lookup returns CDR1 MDHEN and CDR2 SYDVKM. V lost 6 bases and J lost 2; bases outside the gene matches: 8. This CDR3 has 15 amino acids. The CDR3 DNA sequence: TGTGCCAGCAGCAGGTCTATAGCGGGACAAGAGACCCAGTACTTC. Its protein product is CASSRSIAGQETQYF.

The chain couples TRBV5-1 to TRBJ2-7; perhaps TRBD2 as D (6 bases). Per germline, CDR1 SGHRS and CDR2 YFSETQ. CDR3 length equals 14 residues. Trimming removed 2 bases at V and 5 bases at J, with 14 bases between. The CDR3 here is CASSFGLASDEQYF. The CDR3 nucleotides read TGCGCCAGCAGCTTTGGGCTAGCGAGCGACGAGCAGTACTTC.

This clone came up many times. The chain links TRBV7-3 to TRBJ1-1; D is perhaps TRBD1 (6 bases). CDR1 and CDR2 (germline): SGHTA, FQGTGA. V gave up 5 bases and J gave up 10 bases, with 11 bases separating them. This CDR3 has 11 residues. CDR3 bases: TGTGCCAGCAGCCCTAACAGGGTAGCTTTCTTT. It encodes CASSPNRVAFF.

The V and J genes are TRBV19 and TRBJ2-1; TRBD2 matches 12 bases. The trim removed 9 bases at V and 8 bases at J, leaving 5 bases unmatched. The CDR3 sequence is 13 residues long. Germline CDR1 reads LNHDA; CDR2 reads SQIVND (reference sequence). The CDR3 nucleotides read TGTGCCAGCTCGACTAGCGGGGGTGATGAGCAGTTCTTC. This codes for CASSTSGGDEQFF. Supplemented by reference TRBV19 and TRBJ2-1, the full variable domain reads DGGITQSPKYLFRKEGQNVTLSCEQNLNHDAMYWYRQDPGQGLRLIYYSQIVNDFQKGDIAEGYSVSREKKESFPLTVTSAQKNPTAFYLCASSTSGGDEQFFGPGTRLTVL.

The J gene is TRBJ2-2, the V gene TRBV3-1 (or the pseudogene TRBV3-2); a weak D match, TRBD2 (6 bases). The CDR3 extends over 14 amino acids. Germline V gives CDR1 LGHDT, CDR2 YNNKEL (reference sequence). The V end lost 5 bases, the J end lost 8 bases, and 15 bases lay between the germline ends. For the CDR3, the DNA is TGTGCCAGCAGCATCAATCCGGGGGTGGGGGAGCTGTTTTTT. It encodes CASSINPGVGELFF.

This rearrangement joins TRBV6-1 to TRBJ1-2; TRBD1 matches at 10 bases. CDR1 and CDR2 (germline): MNHNS, SASEGT. The ends lost 4 bases at V and 2 bases at J; junction bases unmatched: 7. This CDR3 is 16 amino acids long. The CDR3 loop reads CASSVDRGIRNYGYTF. CDR3 sequence (DNA): TGTGCCAGCAGTGTGGACAGGGGGATTCGAAACTATGGCTACACCTTC.

The rearrangement joins TRBV30 to TRBJ1-1; possibly TRBD1 for D (6 bases). V dropped 4 bases and J dropped 0 bases, with 18 bases sitting between them. Germline CDR1 reads GTSNPN; CDR2 reads SVGIG (reference sequence). CDR3 length: 16 amino acids. CDR3 sequence reads: CAWTTGTGFMNTEAFF. CDR3 nucleotide sequence: TGTGCCTGGACCACAGGGACGGGATTTATGAACACTGAAGCTTTCTTT. Full variable domain (remainder filled in from reference TRBV30 and TRBJ1-1): SQTIHQWPATLVQPVGSPLSLECTVEGTSNPNLYWYRQAAGRGLQLLFYSVGIGQISSEVPQNLSASRPQDRQFILSSKKLLLSDSGFYLCAWTTGTGFMNTEAFFGQGTRLTVV.

The chain couples TRBV19 to TRBJ2-2, with 8 nucleotides matching TRBD1. J was trimmed by 3 bases and V by 5 bases; bases with no gene match: 8. Per the germline V gene, CDR1 is LNHDA and CDR2 is SQIVND (reference sequence). This CDR3 has 16 amino acids. CDR3 loop: CASSPDREVHTGELFF. CDR3 DNA sequence: TGTGCCAGTAGTCCGGACAGGGAGGTTCACACCGGGGAGCTGTTTTTT.

At least ten counts were recorded for this clone. The rearrangement links TRBV7-9 to TRBJ1-5; TRBD1 matches at 11 bases. This CDR3 comprises 17 residues. Germline lookup yields CDR1 SEHNR and CDR2 FQNEAQ (reference sequence). The V gene end was trimmed by 0 bases and the J gene end by 6 bases; junction bases not matched to a gene: 7. CDR3 nucleotides: TGTGCCAGCAGCTTAGCCGGTGGACAGGGGGCCACTCAGCCCCAGCATTTT. It specifies CASSLAGGQGATQPQHF.

The gene calls are TRBV25-1 and TRBJ2-3, with D possibly being TRBD1 (6 bases). V lost 8 bases, J lost 5 bases, and 17 bases lay in between. The CDR3 runs to 14 residues. CDR1 MGHDK and CDR2 SYGVNS come from the germline V gene. For the CDR3, the DNA is TGTGCCAGCTCCCCACCCACGACAGGAGATACGCAGTATTTT. Translating it yields CASSPPTTGDTQYF. The complete variable domain, with remaining parts taken from reference TRBV25-1 and TRBJ2-3, reads EADIYQTPRYLVIGTGKKITLECSQTMGHDKMYWYQQDPGMELHLIHYSYGVNSTEKGDLSSESTVSRIRTEHFPLTLESARPSHTSQYLCASSPPTTGDTQYFGPGTRLTVL.

This clone was found a few times. The chain recombines TRBV19 with TRBJ1-3; D gene uncertain. Germline V gene data show CDR1 as LNHDA and CDR2 as SQIVND (reference sequence). V was cut by 5 bases and J by 10 bases, with 15 bases left in between. The CDR3 loop spans 13 amino acids. The chain's CDR3 is CASSEGLEATIYF. The CDR3 coding sequence is TGTGCCAGTAGTGAGGGATTGGAGGCGACCATATATTTT.

This clone came up once. The J gene is TRBJ2-6, the V gene TRBV7-2, with D unclear. Germline CDR1 is SGHTA and CDR2 is FQGNSA. Trimming removed 5 bases at V and 0 bases at J, with 11 bases between. CDR3 length: 16 residues. DNA for the CDR3: TGTGCCAGCAGCCTTCAGTTCCGCTCTGGGGCCAACGTCCTGACTTTC. Translated: CASSLQFRSGANVLTF.